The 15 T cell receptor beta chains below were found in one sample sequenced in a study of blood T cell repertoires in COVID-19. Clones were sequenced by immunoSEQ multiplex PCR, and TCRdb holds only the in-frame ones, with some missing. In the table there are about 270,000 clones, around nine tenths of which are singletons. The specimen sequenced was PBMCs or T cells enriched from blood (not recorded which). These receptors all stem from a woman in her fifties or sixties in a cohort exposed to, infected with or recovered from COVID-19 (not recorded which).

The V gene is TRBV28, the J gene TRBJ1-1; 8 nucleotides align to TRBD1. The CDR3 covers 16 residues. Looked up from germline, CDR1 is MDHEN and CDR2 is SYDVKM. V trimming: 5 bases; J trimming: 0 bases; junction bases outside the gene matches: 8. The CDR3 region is CASSPPRQGLNTEAFF. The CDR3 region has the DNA TGTGCCAGCAGTCCTCCCCGACAGGGGTTGAACACTGAAGCTTTCTTT.

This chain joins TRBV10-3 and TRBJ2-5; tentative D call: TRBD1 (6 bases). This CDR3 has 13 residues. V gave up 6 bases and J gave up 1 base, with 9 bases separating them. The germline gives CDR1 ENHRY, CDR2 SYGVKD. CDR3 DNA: TGTGCCATCAGCACAGGGCCCCAAGAGACCCAGTACTTC. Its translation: CAISTGPQETQYF.

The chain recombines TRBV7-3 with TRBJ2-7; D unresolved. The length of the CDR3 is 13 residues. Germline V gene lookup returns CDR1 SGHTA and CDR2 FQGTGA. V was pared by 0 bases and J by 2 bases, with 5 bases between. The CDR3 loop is CASSLTSTYEQYF. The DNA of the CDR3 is TGTGCCAGCAGCTTAACTTCCACCTACGAGCAGTACTTC.

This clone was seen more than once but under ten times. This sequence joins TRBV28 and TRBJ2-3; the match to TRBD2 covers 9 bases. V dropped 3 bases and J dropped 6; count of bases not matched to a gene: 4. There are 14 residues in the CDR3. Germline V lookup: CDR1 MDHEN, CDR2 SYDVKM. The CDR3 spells CASSFSGRRDTQYF. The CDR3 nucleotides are TGTGCCAGCAGTTTTAGCGGGAGAAGGGATACGCAGTATTTT. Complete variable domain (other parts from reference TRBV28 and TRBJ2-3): DVKVTQSSRYLVKRTGEKVFLECVQDMDHENMFWYRQDPGLGLRLIYFSYDVKMKEKGDIPEGYSVSREKKERFSLILESASTNQTSMYLCASSFSGRRDTQYFGPGTRLTVL.

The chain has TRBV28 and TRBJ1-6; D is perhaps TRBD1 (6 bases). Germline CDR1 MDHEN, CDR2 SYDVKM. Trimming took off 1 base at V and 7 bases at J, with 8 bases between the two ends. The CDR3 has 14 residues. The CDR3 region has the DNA TGTGCCAGCAGTTTATCAACAGGGAATTCACCCCTCCACTTT. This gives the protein CASSLSTGNSPLHF.

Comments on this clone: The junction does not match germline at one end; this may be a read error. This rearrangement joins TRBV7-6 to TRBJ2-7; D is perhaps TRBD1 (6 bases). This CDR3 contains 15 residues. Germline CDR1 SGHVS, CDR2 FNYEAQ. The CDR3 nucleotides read TGTGCCAGCAGCGTTCAAGCAGGGGTCTCCAACGAGCAGTACTTC. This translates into CASSVQAGVSNEQYF.

The CDR3 region is CASSVAASGGEQYF. In DNA form, the CDR3 reads TGTGCCAGCAGCGTAGCTGCTAGCGGGGGCGAGCAGTACTTC. The rearrangement joins TRBV9 to TRBJ2-7; 10 positions match TRBD2. The J segment lost 6 bases and the V segment lost 0 bases, leaving 3 bases of the junction unmatched. This CDR3 has 14 amino acids. The germline V gene encodes CDR1 SGDLS and CDR2 YYNGEE.

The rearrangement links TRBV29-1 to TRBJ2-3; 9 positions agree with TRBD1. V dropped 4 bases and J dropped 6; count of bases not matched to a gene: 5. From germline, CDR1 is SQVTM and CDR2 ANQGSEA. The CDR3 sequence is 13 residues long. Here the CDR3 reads CSVVTGGVDTQYF. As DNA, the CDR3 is TGCAGCGTTGTGACAGGGGGAGTGGATACGCAGTATTTT.

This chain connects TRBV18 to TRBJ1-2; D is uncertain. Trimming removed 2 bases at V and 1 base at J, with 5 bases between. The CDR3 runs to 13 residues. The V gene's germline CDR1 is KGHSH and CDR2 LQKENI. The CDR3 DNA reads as TGTGCCAGCTCACCAACAGATAACTATGGCTACACCTTC. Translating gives CASSPTDNYGYTF.

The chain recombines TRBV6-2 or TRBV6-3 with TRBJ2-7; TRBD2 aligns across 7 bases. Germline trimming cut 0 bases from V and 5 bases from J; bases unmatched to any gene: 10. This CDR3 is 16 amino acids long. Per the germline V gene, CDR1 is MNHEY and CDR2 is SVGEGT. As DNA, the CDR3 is TGTGCCAGCAGTTACTCGATGCTGGCGGGAGAACACGAGCAGTACTTC. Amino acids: CASSYSMLAGEHEQYF.

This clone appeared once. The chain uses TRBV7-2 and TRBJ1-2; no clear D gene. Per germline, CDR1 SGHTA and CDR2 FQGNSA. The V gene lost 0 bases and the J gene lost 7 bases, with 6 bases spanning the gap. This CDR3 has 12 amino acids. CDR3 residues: CASSLAGVGYTF. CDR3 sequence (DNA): TGTGCCAGCAGCTTAGCCGGGGTTGGCTACACCTTC.

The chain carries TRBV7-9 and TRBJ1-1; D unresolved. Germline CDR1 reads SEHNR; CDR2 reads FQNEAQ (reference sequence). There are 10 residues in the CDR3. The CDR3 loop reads CAAANTEAFF. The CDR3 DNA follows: TGTGCGGCGGCAAACACTGAAGCTTTCTTT.

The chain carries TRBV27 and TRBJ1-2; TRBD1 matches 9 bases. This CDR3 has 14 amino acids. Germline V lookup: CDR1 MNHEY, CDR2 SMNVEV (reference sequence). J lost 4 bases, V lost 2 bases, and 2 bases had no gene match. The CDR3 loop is CASSLMGQGYGYTF. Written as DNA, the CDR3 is TGTGCCAGCAGTTTAATGGGACAGGGCTATGGCTACACCTTC.

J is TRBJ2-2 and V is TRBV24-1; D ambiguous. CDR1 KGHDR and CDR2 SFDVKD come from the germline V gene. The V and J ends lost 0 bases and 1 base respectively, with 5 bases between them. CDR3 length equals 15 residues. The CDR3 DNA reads TGTGCCACCAGTGATTTGGGCGGGAACACCGGGGAGCTGTTTTTT. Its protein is CATSDLGGNTGELFF.

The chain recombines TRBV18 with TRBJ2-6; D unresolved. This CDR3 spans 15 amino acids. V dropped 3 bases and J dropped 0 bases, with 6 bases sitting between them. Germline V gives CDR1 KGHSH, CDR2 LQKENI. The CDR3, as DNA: TGTGCCAGCTCACCTCCAGTCTCTGGGGCCAACGTCCTGACTTTC. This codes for CASSPPVSGANVLTF.